Below, 17 T cell receptor beta chains from the same sample are listed, as sequenced in a study of patients and donors after allogeneic stem cell transplantation. Using its own MiXCR run on the RT-PCR reads, TCRdb lists one record per CDR3 protein. The repertoire holds some 31,000 distinct CDR3 sequences, less than 45% seen once, with 76% in the top ten. Sequenced: blood, either unsorted or a sorted T cell fraction (not recorded which). These receptors all stem from a human donor who was either an allogeneic HSCT recipient or a stem cell or donor lymphocyte infusion donor (not recorded which). It is not recorded whose cells these are; they may come from a transplant donor.

This clonotype was recorded a few times. The V gene is TRBV7-9, the J gene TRBJ1-2; 12 bases align to TRBD1. There are 16 residues in the CDR3. Unmatched junction bases numbered 8, after V lost 6 bases and J lost 3 bases. CDR1 is SEHNR and CDR2 is FQNEAQ in the germline V gene (reference sequence). CDR3 amino acids: CASRTTGTGGDYGYTF. CDR3 bases: TGTGCCAGCAGGACAACCGGGACAGGGGGCGACTATGGCTACACCTTC.

The table lists this clonotype with a few counts. CDR3 nucleotide sequence: TGTGCCAGCAGCATTACTAGCGTCGGAGAGCAGTTCTTC. This sequence encodes CASSITSVGEQFF. The chain links TRBV7-3 to TRBJ2-1, with 7 bases fitting TRBD2. The germline V gene encodes CDR1 SGHTA and CDR2 FQGTGA. V lost 5 bases, J lost 10 bases, and 8 bases stayed unmatched. The CDR3 is made up of 13 amino acids.

The V gene is TRBV7-2, the J gene TRBJ1-2; 8 bases align to TRBD1. Germline V gene lookup returns CDR1 SGHTA and CDR2 FQGNSA. The CDR3 contains 18 residues. The junction had 11 bases not matched to a gene; V was cut back by 2 bases and J by 0 bases. In DNA form, the CDR3 reads TGTGCCAGCAGCTTACGGCGGACAGGGCGGCCGCCTAACTATGGCTACACCTTC. Encoded protein: CASSLRRTGRPPNYGYTF.

This clonotype has a handful of counts. The V gene is TRBV24-1, the J gene TRBJ1-5, with D unresolved. V was pared by 5 bases and J by 0 bases, with 7 bases between. The CDR3 runs to 14 residues. Germline V lookup: CDR1 KGHDR, CDR2 SFDVKD. The CDR3 nucleotides are TGTGCCACCAGTGGCCCCATTAGCAATCAGCCCCAGCATTTT. It encodes CATSGPISNQPQHF.

This clonotype was seen repeatedly, ten times or more. V gene TRBV29-1 combines with J gene TRBJ1-1; D is uncertain. V was pared by 6 bases and J by 2 bases, with 4 bases between. The CDR3 contains 10 residues. Germline V gives CDR1 SQVTM, CDR2 ANQGSEA. The CDR3 spells CSVGNTEAFF. The DNA of the CDR3 is TGCAGCGTCGGAAACACTGAAGCTTTCTTT.

The J gene is TRBJ2-3, the V gene TRBV5-1; 9 bases are shared with TRBD2. Trimming cost V 2 bases and J 7 bases; bases outside gene matches: 8. CDR3 size: 15 residues. Germline V gene lookup returns CDR1 SGHRS and CDR2 YFSETQ. The CDR3 here is CASSLNSGRSHTQYF. The CDR3 bases are TGCGCCAGCAGCTTAAATAGCGGGAGATCTCATACGCAGTATTTT.

The chain has TRBV2 and TRBJ2-1, with D unresolved. The CDR3 has 16 amino acids. Germline V CDR1 and CDR2: SNHLY, FYNNEI. Trimming cost V 3 bases and J 3 bases, with 15 bases left between them. The CDR3 here is CASSDADRPFYNEQFF. The CDR3 nucleotides are TGTGCCAGCAGTGATGCAGACCGACCCTTCTACAATGAGCAGTTCTTC.

This clonotype was seen at least ten times. The genes are TRBV7-2 and TRBJ1-2; perhaps TRBD1 as D (5 bases). The CDR3 runs to 15 residues. Germline CDR1 and CDR2: SGHTA and FQGNSA. Trimming cost V 4 bases and J 4 bases, with 16 bases left between them. This chain's CDR3 is CASSSSGGKSYGYTF. CDR3 sequence (DNA): TGTGCCAGCAGCTCGTCCGGGGGTAAGAGCTATGGCTACACCTTC.

The genes are TRBV7-3 and TRBJ2-3; 11 nucleotides match TRBD2. This CDR3 is built from 16 residues. Looked up from germline, CDR1 is SGHTA and CDR2 is FQGTGA. With V trimmed by 4 bases and J by 3 bases, 6 bases remained unmatched. The CDR3 DNA follows: TGTGCCAGCAGCTATGCCGGGACTAGCGGTACAGATACGCAGTATTTT. This gives the protein CASSYAGTSGTDTQYF.

The rearrangement joins TRBV7-9 to TRBJ1-4; the D is unclear. The CDR3 contains 15 residues. V was pared by 1 base and J by 4 bases, with 10 bases between. The germline V gene has CDR1 SEHNR and CDR2 FQNEAQ (reference sequence). The CDR3 DNA is TGTGCCAGCAGCTTAGATGCCGGGATTAATGAAAAACTGTTTTTT. It specifies CASSLDAGINEKLFF.

CDR3 DNA: TGTGCCACCAGCAGATCCGCCAACGGGGGGGAGACCCAGTACTTC. Translation: CATSRSANGGETQYF. The chain uses TRBV15 and TRBJ2-5; TRBD2 matches 7 bases. This CDR3 is built from 15 residues. Germline CDR1 reads LNHNV; CDR2 reads YYDKDF (reference sequence). J was trimmed by 5 bases and V by 2 bases; bases with no gene match: 8.

About this clonotype itself: A much bigger clone sits one base away, suggesting this may be a read error. V is TRBV6-2 or TRBV6-3 and J is TRBJ2-1, with 11 bases that match TRBD1. The CDR3 is made up of 18 amino acids. J lost 9 bases, V lost 5 bases, and 18 bases had no gene match. Germline V gene sequence: CDR1 MNHEY, CDR2 SVGEGT. CDR3 DNA sequence: TGTGCCAGCAGTAACTACAACATCGGACAGGGGGCGCTTTTTGAGCAGTTCTTC. Translation gives CASSNYNIGQGALFEQFF.

V is TRBV24-1 and J is TRBJ2-5; D gene ambiguous. V gave up 3 bases and J gave up 5 bases, with 6 bases separating them. This CDR3 has 12 residues. CDR1 and CDR2 (germline): KGHDR, SFDVKD. The CDR3 sequence is CATSDPLETQYF. CDR3 DNA sequence: TGTGCCACCAGTGATCCACTGGAGACCCAGTACTTC.

CDR3 loop: CATSIRGAGNTIYF. CDR3 DNA: TGTGCCACCAGCATCAGGGGTGCTGGAAACACCATATATTTT. The chain couples TRBV15 to TRBJ1-3; a weak D match, TRBD1 (6 bases). The CDR3 spans 14 residues. The germline V gene has CDR1 LNHNV and CDR2 YYDKDF (reference sequence). V lost 4 bases, J lost 2 bases, and 9 bases lay in between.

This clonotype was found a few times. This rearrangement joins TRBV7-3 to TRBJ2-3; 7 nucleotides align to TRBD2. In germline, CDR1 is SGHTA, CDR2 FQGTGA. This CDR3 has 14 residues. V dropped 2 bases and J dropped 4; count of bases not matched to a gene: 3. Here the CDR3 reads CASSLGTSADTQYF. The DNA for the CDR3 is TGTGCCAGCAGCTTAGGAACTAGCGCAGATACGCAGTATTTT.

This chain connects TRBV2 to TRBJ2-1; D is undetermined. In germline, CDR1 is SNHLY, CDR2 FYNNEI. The CDR3 is 13 residues long. V was shortened by 0 bases and J by 13 bases, with 13 bases between the two germline ends. CDR3 DNA: TGTGCCAGCAGTGAAGCGCTTCGGGCTGCACAGTTCTTC. It is translated as CASSEALRAAQFF. Combining the CDR3 with reference TRBV2 and TRBJ2-1 gives the whole variable domain EPEVTQTPSHQVTQMGQEVILRCVPISNHLYFYWYRQILGQKVEFLVSFYNNEISEKSEIFDDQFSVERPDGSNFTLKIRSTKLEDSAMYFCASSEALRAAQFFGPGTRLTVL.

CDR3 in amino acids: CASSVEPFLLFF. In nucleotides, the CDR3 is TGTGCCAGCAGCGTCGAACCGTTTTTACTGTTTTTT. The chain is built from TRBV5-5 and TRBJ1-4; D call uncertain. Germline values: CDR1 SGHKS, CDR2 YYEKEE (reference sequence). The CDR3 has 12 residues. Trimming cost V 4 bases and J 13 bases, with 14 bases left between them.